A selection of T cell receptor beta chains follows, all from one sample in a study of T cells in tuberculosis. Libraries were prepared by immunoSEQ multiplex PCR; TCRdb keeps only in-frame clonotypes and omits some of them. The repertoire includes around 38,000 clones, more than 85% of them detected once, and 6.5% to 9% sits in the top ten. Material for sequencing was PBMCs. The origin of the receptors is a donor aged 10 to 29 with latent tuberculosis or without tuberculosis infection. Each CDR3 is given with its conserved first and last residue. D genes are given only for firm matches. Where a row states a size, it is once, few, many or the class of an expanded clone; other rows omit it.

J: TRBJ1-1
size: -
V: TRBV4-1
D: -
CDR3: CASSQGPSTGTEAFF
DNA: TGCGCCAGCAGCCAAGGGCCCTCGACTGGTACTGAAGCTTTCTTT

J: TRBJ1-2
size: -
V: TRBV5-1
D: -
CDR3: CASRDGDYGYTF
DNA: TGCGCCAGCAGAGACGGAGACTATGGCTACACCTTC

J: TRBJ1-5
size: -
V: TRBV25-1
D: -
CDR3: CATGGDNQPQHF
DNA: TGTGCCACGGGGGGAGACAATCAGCCCCAGCATTTT

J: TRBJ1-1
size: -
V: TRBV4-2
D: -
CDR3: CASSQDRVVDTEAFF
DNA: TGTGCCAGCAGCCAAGACCGGGTCGTCGACACTGAAGCTTTCTTT

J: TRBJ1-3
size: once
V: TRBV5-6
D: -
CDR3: CASSLASSGNTIYF
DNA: TGTGCCAGCAGCTTAGCTTCGTCGGGAAACACCATATATTTT

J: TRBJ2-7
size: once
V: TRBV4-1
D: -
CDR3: CASSPKSSTAYEQYF
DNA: TGCGCCAGCAGCCCCAAGAGTAGCACCGCTTACGAGCAGTACTTC

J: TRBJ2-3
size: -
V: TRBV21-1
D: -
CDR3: CASSPVARGCTDTQYF
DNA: TGTGCCAGCAGTCCCGTTGCCAGAGGGTGCACAGATACGCAGTATTTT

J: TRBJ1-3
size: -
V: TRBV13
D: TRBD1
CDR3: CASSFRGAGNTIYF
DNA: TGTGCCAGCAGCTTCAGGGGGGCTGGAAACACCATATATTTT

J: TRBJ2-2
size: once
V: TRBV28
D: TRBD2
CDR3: CASSSPSGRDYTGELFF
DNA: TGTGCCAGCAGTTCTCCTAGCGGCCGGGACTACACCGGGGAGCTGTTTTTT

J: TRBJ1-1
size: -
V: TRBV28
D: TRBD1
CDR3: CASTPTGRESTEAFF
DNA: TGTGCCAGCACCCCGACAGGGAGAGAAAGCACTGAAGCTTTCTTT